This T cell receptor beta chain was recovered during a study of CD8 T cells in Susac syndrome. This CDR3 is 15 amino acids long. Looked up from germline, CDR1 is MNHEY and CDR2 is SMNVEV (reference sequence). J gave up 2 bases and V 2 bases, and 4 bases lay outside the gene matches. The sequenced target, TCR beta, came from blood CD8+ and CD4+ T cells. Purification of the CD8+ and CD4+ T cells relied on negative isolation, and TEMRA cells underwent FACS enrichment. Random hexamers were used to reverse transcribe the RNA input (about 0.45 to 1 ug). TCRdb called the immunoSEQ multiplex PCR reads again in MiXCR, with one record for every CDR3 protein. The repertoire includes roughly 120,000 distinct CDR3 sequences, 93% of them detected once, and approximately 0.31% sits in the top ten.

This chain links TRBV27 with TRBJ2-3; the match to TRBD2 covers 7 bases. Sequenced input: CD8+ T cells from PBMCs. The sequence was obtained from a human donor with multiple sclerosis. The chain's CDR3 is CASSLQRGATDTQYF. The CDR3 DNA reads as TGTGCCAGCAGTTTACAGCGGGGAGCCACAGATACGCAGTATTTT.